The 8 T cell receptor beta chains given below trace back to one sample, sequenced in a study of beta chain features in type 1 diabetes. Expressed TCRB transcripts got sequenced, as all isolated RNA was reverse transcribed. TCRdb's table, derived via immunoSEQ multiplex PCR, lists solely in-frame clones and lacks some. The table has some 99,000 clones, less than 40% seen once. Input material: stem cell memory CD4+ T cells from blood. These receptors originate from a woman aged 18-30 years in good health.

This clone showed up just a few times. This chain uses TRBV28 with TRBJ1-2, with TRBD1 as a possible D gene (5 bases). V dropped 6 bases and J dropped 8 bases, with 16 bases sitting between them. Germline lookup yields CDR1 MDHEN and CDR2 SYDVKM. The CDR3 has 13 residues. The CDR3 DNA reads TGTGCCAGCAGCCAAGGTCAGGGCCGGGGCTACACCTTC. This translates into CASSQGQGRGYTF.

The CDR3 coding sequence is TGTGCCAGCAGTCGGGCGGGAATCACAGATACGCAGTATTTT. Its translation: CASSRAGITDTQYF. The J gene is TRBJ2-3, the V gene TRBV6-6, with TRBD2 as a possible D gene (6 bases). Germline lookup yields CDR1 MNHNY and CDR2 SVGAGI (reference sequence). The CDR3 sequence is 14 residues long. V lost 5 bases and J 2 bases, leaving 11 bases between the germline ends.

The genes are TRBV11-2 and TRBJ1-5; the match to TRBD1 covers 7 bases. The V gene's germline CDR1 is SGHAT and CDR2 FQNNGV. This CDR3 spans 14 amino acids. Trimming removed 5 bases from V and 7 bases from J; junction bases left unmatched: 8. The CDR3 protein is CASSPTGSRQPQHF. CDR3 coding DNA: TGTGCCAGCAGCCCGACAGGGTCTCGGCAGCCCCAGCATTTT.

This chain uses TRBV12-5 with TRBJ2-1, with D possibly matching TRBD1 (6 bases). Germline CDR1 and CDR2: LGHNT and FRNRAP. The CDR3 covers 17 residues. The ends were cut back, 0 bases at V and 1 base at J, with 13 bases in the middle. CDR3 bases: TGTGCTAGTGGTTTGGTACTAGACAGGCGTTCCTACAATGAGCAGTTCTTC. It yields the protein CASGLVLDRRSYNEQFF.

The chain is built from TRBV6-5 and TRBJ2-5; 8 positions agree with TRBD2. V was clipped by 2 bases and J by 4 bases; unmatched bases: 9. Germline loops: CDR1 MNHEY, CDR2 SVGAGI. This CDR3 has 16 residues. CDR3 in DNA: TGTGCCAGCAGTTACGGGACTAGAGGACCCCCAGAGACCCAGTACTTC. It codes for CASSYGTRGPPETQYF.

This clone was seen only a few times. The V gene is TRBV5-1, the J gene TRBJ2-1, with 12 bases fitting TRBD2. CDR1 SGHRS and CDR2 YFSETQ come from the germline V gene. The CDR3 is 18 residues long. V lost 4 bases and J lost 7; bases outside the gene matches: 15. CDR3 nucleotide sequence: TGCGCCAGCAGCAAATCACCGGGACTAGCGGGCCGGGGGAATGAGCAGTTCTTC. Protein product: CASSKSPGLAGRGNEQFF. The full variable domain, its missing parts supplied by reference TRBV5-1 and TRBJ2-1, is KAGVTQTPRYLIKTRGQQVTLSCSPISGHRSVSWYQQTPGQGLQFLFEYFSETQRNKGNFPGRFSGRQFSNSRSEMNVSTLELGDSALYLCASSKSPGLAGRGNEQFFGPGTRLTVL.

This clone appeared once. The V and J genes are TRBV13 and TRBJ2-7; possibly TRBD2 for D (5 bases). In germline, CDR1 is PRHDT, CDR2 FYEKMQ (reference sequence). The CDR3 totals 14 residues. Trimming took off 4 bases at V and 2 bases at J, with 12 bases between the two ends. CDR3 sequence (DNA): TGTGCCAGCAGCTCCTGGACTCGAACCTACGAGCAGTACTTC. It is translated as CASSSWTRTYEQYF.

This rearrangement joins TRBV9 to TRBJ2-3; possibly TRBD1 for D (5 bases). The CDR3 has 16 residues. Germline CDR1 is SGDLS and CDR2 is YYNGEE. V gave up 0 bases and J gave up 3 bases, with 14 bases separating them. The CDR3: CASSVGGFRVTDTQYF. The CDR3 region has the DNA TGTGCCAGCAGCGTAGGAGGTTTCAGGGTGACAGATACGCAGTATTTT.